The next 29 T cell receptor beta chains were all read from a single sample in a study of shared clonotypes between healthy human individuals. Produced via immunoSEQ multiplex PCR; TCRdb's table is partial and in-frame only. The sample consists of 2 million to 2.5 million clones, 95% of them appearing once. Input material: naive CD4+ T cells sorted from blood. Described subset: CD45RA+ positively selected. All receptors derive from a man in his late teens or twenties in good health.

The chain joins TRBV4-3 to TRBJ1-2, with no clear D. Trimming left V 6 bases short and J 8 bases short, with 13 bases between. This CDR3 comprises 12 residues. Germline-derived CDR1 and CDR2 are LGHNA and YSLEER. Written as DNA, the CDR3 is TGCGCCAGCAGGGAGGAAGGGTCGGGCTACACCTTC. Its protein is CASREEGSGYTF.

The chain joins TRBV5-4 to TRBJ2-1, with TRBD2 as a possible D gene (7 bases). V was cut by 3 bases and J by 6 bases, with 16 bases left in between. This CDR3 has 15 residues. In germline, CDR1 is SGHNT, CDR2 YYREEE (reference sequence). The CDR3 here is CASSSGLKGGNEQFF. The CDR3 DNA sequence: TGTGCCAGCAGCTCGGGACTAAAGGGGGGCAATGAGCAGTTCTTC.

The J gene is TRBJ2-1, the V gene TRBV5-1; perhaps TRBD2 as D (5 bases). The CDR3 sequence is 16 residues long. Germline-derived CDR1 and CDR2 are SGHRS and YFSETQ. Trimming cost V 0 bases and J 5 bases, with 15 bases left between them. CDR3 DNA sequence: TGCGCCAGCAGCTTGGCCTTGGGAGTGGTAAACAATGAGCAGTTCTTC. It is translated as CASSLALGVVNNEQFF. The whole variable domain, filled in from reference TRBV5-1 and TRBJ2-1, reads KAGVTQTPRYLIKTRGQQVTLSCSPISGHRSVSWYQQTPGQGLQFLFEYFSETQRNKGNFPGRFSGRQFSNSRSEMNVSTLELGDSALYLCASSLALGVVNNEQFFGPGTRLTVL.

The V gene is TRBV19, the J gene TRBJ1-1, with 8 nucleotides matching TRBD1. The CDR3 has 16 amino acids. V dropped 2 bases and J dropped 1; count of bases not matched to a gene: 6. CDR1 is LNHDA and CDR2 is SQIVND in the germline V gene (reference sequence). The DNA for the CDR3 is TGTGCCAGTAGTATAATCGCAGGGACAGGGAACACTGAAGCTTTCTTT. This sequence encodes CASSIIAGTGNTEAFF.

The V call is TRBV11-2, the J call TRBJ1-1; D is ambiguous. The CDR3 is 12 residues long. With 5 bases removed from V and 4 bases from J, the gap between germline ends came to 8 bases. Looked up from germline, CDR1 is SGHAT and CDR2 is FQNNGV. The CDR3 loop is CASSLKFTEAFF. Written as DNA, the CDR3 is TGTGCCAGCAGCCTCAAGTTCACTGAAGCTTTCTTT.

The chain links TRBV20-1 to TRBJ2-5, with TRBD2 as a possible D gene (6 bases). V lost 7 bases and J lost 5, with 11 bases in between. The CDR3 is 11 amino acids. The germline V gene encodes CDR1 DFQATT and CDR2 SNEGSKA (reference sequence). CDR3 bases: TGCAGTGTCGGGACTCCGGAGACCCAGTACTTC. This codes for CSVGTPETQYF.

The V call is TRBV11-3, the J call TRBJ2-2; no clear D. Germline V gene data show CDR1 as SGHNT and CDR2 as YENEEA. Trimming left V 0 bases short and J 6 bases short, with 5 bases between. The CDR3 sequence is 13 residues long. The DNA for the CDR3 is TGTGCCAGCAGCTTAGACGCCCCCGGGGAGCTGTTTTTT. This gives the protein CASSLDAPGELFF.

This clone was picked up one time. V usage is TRBV7-9 and J usage is TRBJ2-3; TRBD1 aligns across 7 bases. Losses at the gene ends were 5 bases for V and 3 bases for J; bases not matched to a gene: 8. Germline values: CDR1 SEHNR, CDR2 FQNEAQ (reference sequence). The CDR3 sequence is 15 residues long. CDR3 sequence: CASSIQGTPTDTQYF. In DNA form, the CDR3 reads TGTGCCAGCAGCATACAGGGGACCCCGACAGATACGCAGTATTTT.

The rearrangement uses TRBV5-8 and TRBJ2-1, with D hard to call. CDR3 size: 15 residues. Trimming left V 0 bases short and J 4 bases short, with 11 bases between. Germline V gene data show CDR1 as SGHTS and CDR2 as YDEGEE. CDR3 amino acids: CASSLGRSLYNEQFF. The DNA of the CDR3 is TGTGCCAGCAGCTTGGGTAGGAGCCTGTACAATGAGCAGTTCTTC.

This clone has only a few counts. Other DNA sequences in the same sample also yield this CDR3. The chain carries TRBV19 and TRBJ2-2; possibly TRBD2 for D (6 bases). The CDR3 totals 15 residues. Germline V gene lookup returns CDR1 LNHDA and CDR2 SQIVND (reference sequence). V lost 3 bases, J lost 1 base, and 9 bases lay in between. The CDR3 DNA sequence: TGTGCCAGTAGTATTGGGGGAGGGAACACCGGGGAGCTGTTTTTT. Amino acids: CASSIGGGNTGELFF.

The rearrangement uses TRBV2 and TRBJ2-7; D is perhaps TRBD1 (5 bases). Trimming shortened V by 6 bases and J by 0 bases, and 9 bases separated the two germline ends. CDR3 size: 13 residues. The germline V gene encodes CDR1 SNHLY and CDR2 FYNNEI. The CDR3 DNA reads TGTGCCAGCAGCGCCGACAGCTCCTACGAGCAGTACTTC. This sequence encodes CASSADSSYEQYF.

The chain is built from TRBV18 and TRBJ2-2; D uncertain. The CDR3 is 14 residues long. Germline CDR1 KGHSH, CDR2 LQKENI. The ends were cut back, 6 bases at V and 4 bases at J, with 12 bases in the middle. As DNA, the CDR3 is TGTGCCAGCTCGACTTTACTCGCCACCGGGGAGCTGTTTTTT. Its translation: CASSTLLATGELFF.

CDR3 protein: CASSLPAEAFF. For the CDR3, the DNA is TGTGCCAGTTCTTTGCCGGCTGAAGCTTTCTTT. This chain links TRBV19 with TRBJ1-1; D ambiguous. Germline CDR1 reads LNHDA; CDR2 reads SQIVND (reference sequence). CDR3 length: 11 amino acids. Trimming stripped 8 bases from V and 6 bases from J, with 10 bases between.

The J gene is TRBJ2-3, the V gene TRBV6-5; D might be TRBD1 or TRBD2, each matching 6 bases. Germline loops: CDR1 MNHEY, CDR2 SVGAGI. CDR3 size: 16 residues. The V and J ends lost 2 bases and 3 bases respectively, with 15 bases between them. CDR3 nucleotides: TGTGCCAGCAGTTACCGAGGGGGGATAGGGACAGATACGCAGTATTTT. Encoded protein: CASSYRGGIGTDTQYF.

V usage is TRBV6-1 and J usage is TRBJ2-1; the D call may be TRBD1 or TRBD2 (5 bases each). Germline assignment: CDR1 MNHNS and CDR2 SASEGT. The CDR3 runs to 13 residues. The V end was cut by 8 bases, the J end by 6 bases, with 14 bases between. The CDR3 protein is CASRDPPGNEQFF. For the CDR3, the DNA is TGTGCCAGCCGGGACCCCCCGGGCAATGAGCAGTTCTTC.

This chain's CDR3 is CASHASAPGTDTQYF. As DNA, the CDR3 is TGTGCCAGTCACGCGTCAGCCCCGGGGACAGATACGCAGTATTTT. This rearrangement joins TRBV19 to TRBJ2-3; tentative D call: TRBD2 (5 bases). In germline, CDR1 is LNHDA, CDR2 SQIVND (reference sequence). V was cut by 8 bases and J by 3 bases, with 18 bases left in between. This CDR3 has 15 amino acids.

This chain connects TRBV5-1 to TRBJ2-7; 9 nucleotides line up with TRBD2. J was trimmed by 6 bases and V by 2 bases; bases with no gene match: 6. CDR1 is SGHRS and CDR2 is YFSETQ in the germline V gene. The CDR3 has 14 residues. The CDR3 spells CASSLIAGASEQYF. In DNA form, the CDR3 reads TGCGCCAGCAGCTTAATAGCGGGAGCGAGCGAGCAGTACTTC.

Remarks on this clone: Other nucleotide sequences in the sample specify the same CDR3. This CDR3 reads CASSLGPSNQPQHF. In DNA form, the CDR3 reads TGTGCCAGCAGCTTAGGGCCTAGCAATCAGCCCCAGCATTTT. The chain combines TRBV7-2 with TRBJ1-5; D is uncertain. The ends were cut back, 1 base at V and 0 bases at J, with 4 bases in the middle. From germline, CDR1 is SGHTA and CDR2 FQGNSA. CDR3 length: 14 residues.

The rearrangement joins TRBV18 to TRBJ1-1; D possibly corresponds to TRBD1 (6 bases). Germline values: CDR1 KGHSH, CDR2 LQKENI. The CDR3 is made up of 14 amino acids. V gave up 4 bases and J gave up 1 base, with 10 bases separating them. CDR3 residues: CASSLQDRNTEAFF. The CDR3 DNA sequence: TGTGCCAGCTCACTCCAGGACAGGAACACTGAAGCTTTCTTT.

The chain has TRBV6-6 and TRBJ2-7; D perhaps matches TRBD1 (7 bases). Trimming took off 6 bases at V and 1 base at J, with 13 bases between the two ends. The V gene's germline CDR1 is MNHNY and CDR2 SVGAGI (reference sequence). The length of the CDR3 is 14 residues. The CDR3 region is CASRYRGGSYEQYF. The CDR3, as DNA: TGTGCCAGCAGGTACAGGGGAGGATCCTACGAGCAGTACTTC.

J is TRBJ1-1 and V is TRBV6-6; D is ambiguous. CDR1 is MNHNY and CDR2 is SVGAGI in the germline V gene (reference sequence). CDR3 length equals 13 residues. V was clipped by 4 bases and J by 0 bases, with 6 bases between them. For the CDR3, the DNA is TGTGCCAGCAGTTCCCTGGTGAACACTGAAGCTTTCTTT. It translates to CASSSLVNTEAFF.

The V call is TRBV10-3, the J call TRBJ2-7, with TRBD1 identical over 10 bases. The CDR3 is 15 residues long. V lost 6 bases, J lost 2 bases, and 7 bases stayed unmatched. Germline CDR1 is ENHRY and CDR2 is SYGVKD. The CDR3 nucleotides are TGTGCCATCAGGGAGGGGACAGGGGTCCCCTACGAGCAGTACTTC. Translated: CAIREGTGVPYEQYF.

With regard to this clone: Its ends do not fully match the called genes, so a read error is possible. This chain joins TRBV6-6 and TRBJ2-5; D is possibly TRBD2 (5 bases). The CDR3 length is 13 residues. In germline, CDR1 is MNHNY, CDR2 SVGAGI (reference sequence). The DNA for the CDR3 is TGTGCCAGCAGTTACGGTGCTAGCAGAGACCCACACTTC. This sequence encodes CASSYGASRDPHF.

The chain joins TRBV13 to TRBJ1-4; the D gene is possibly TRBD1 (6 bases). From germline, CDR1 is PRHDT and CDR2 FYEKMQ (reference sequence). This CDR3 has 14 amino acids. The germline V and J ends were trimmed by 3 bases and 7 bases, with 12 bases remaining between them. CDR3 residues: CASSFWGPGEKLFF. The CDR3 nucleotides read TGTGCCAGCAGCTTCTGGGGGCCGGGTGAAAAACTGTTTTTT.

This rearrangement joins TRBV12-5 to TRBJ2-7, with 8 positions matching TRBD1. CDR3 size: 15 residues. V gave up 4 bases and J gave up 4 bases; unmatched junction bases: 9. CDR1 and CDR2 from the germline V gene are LGHNT and FRNRAP. This CDR3 is CASGWAPDRVYEQYF. The DNA for the CDR3 is TGTGCTAGTGGTTGGGCCCCGGACAGGGTATACGAGCAGTACTTC.

The V call is TRBV27, the J call TRBJ2-7; possible D gene TRBD2, 6 bases. V dropped 5 bases and J dropped 3 bases, with 17 bases sitting between them. The V gene's germline CDR1 is MNHEY and CDR2 SMNVEV (reference sequence). The CDR3 loop spans 15 amino acids. CDR3 region: CASSLSLSGYYEQYF. CDR3 sequence (DNA): TGTGCCAGCAGTCTAAGCCTTAGCGGATACTACGAGCAGTACTTC.

This chain uses TRBV7-8 with TRBJ1-2; D is unresolved. V was cut by 3 bases and J by 5 bases, with 13 bases left in between. Germline CDR1 and CDR2: SGHVS and FQNEAQ. The CDR3 is 14 amino acids. In DNA, the CDR3 is TGTGCCAGCAGCTTTTCAATAGACAAGTATGGCTACACCTTC. It translates to CASSFSIDKYGYTF.

Note on this clone: Other nucleotide sequences from this sample produce the same CDR3. The chain joins TRBV5-1 to TRBJ2-7; a weak D match, TRBD2 (5 bases). Per germline, CDR1 SGHRS and CDR2 YFSETQ. This CDR3 is built from 12 residues. V was clipped by 0 bases and J by 6 bases, with 7 bases between them. The CDR3 sequence: CASSLGGLEQYF. The CDR3 DNA sequence: TGCGCCAGCAGCTTGGGAGGGCTCGAGCAGTACTTC.

The chain has TRBV7-9 and TRBJ2-7; tentatively, D is TRBD1 (6 bases). The V end lost 1 base, the J end lost 0 bases, and 10 bases lay between the germline ends. The CDR3 runs to 15 residues. Germline V gene lookup returns CDR1 SEHNR and CDR2 FQNEAQ (reference sequence). The CDR3 DNA sequence: TGTGCCAGCAGCTTAGACAGGGTGGCCTCCTACGAGCAGTACTTC. The encoded protein is CASSLDRVASYEQYF.